This section outlines one T cell receptor beta chain sequence together with its context. The sample belongs to a study of technical replicates of blood from several donors. The method was immunoSEQ multiplex PCR; TCRdb's version includes in-frame clones alone and lacks a portion of them. The sample lists some 69,000 clones, about 87% occurring once. The germline gives CDR1 SQVTM, CDR2 ANQGSEA. The CDR3 runs 17 residues. The trim removed 1 base at V and 6 bases at J, leaving 14 bases unmatched. Sequenced: PBMCs. This sequence joins TRBV29-1 and TRBJ2-3; the match to TRBD2 covers 9 bases. The receptor comes from a human donor in good health. Some clones in this sample may be carry-over from other donors' samples. The CDR3 DNA sequence: TGCAGCGTTGAAGCCAGGGGGTTAGCGGGGGCCGGGGATACGCAGTATTTT. It yields the protein CSVEARGLAGAGDTQYF.